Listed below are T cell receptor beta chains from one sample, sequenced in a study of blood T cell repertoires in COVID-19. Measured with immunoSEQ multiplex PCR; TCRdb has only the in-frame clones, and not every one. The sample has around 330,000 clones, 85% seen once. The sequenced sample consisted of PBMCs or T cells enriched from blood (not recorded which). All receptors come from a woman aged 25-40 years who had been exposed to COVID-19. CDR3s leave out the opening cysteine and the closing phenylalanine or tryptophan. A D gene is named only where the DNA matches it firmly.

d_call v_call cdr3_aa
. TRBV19 ASSIEGIGEQF
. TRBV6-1 ASSEVIGGPSYEQY
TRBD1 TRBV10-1 ASSAPTKATGGKYNSPLH
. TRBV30 AWSSKGYYGYT
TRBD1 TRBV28 ASSLLGQGQETQY
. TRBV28 ASSLGQISWF
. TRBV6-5 ASSSGSGSYEQY
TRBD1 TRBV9 ASSVGQGANEKLF
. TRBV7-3 ASSRSSSNEQF
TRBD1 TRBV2 ASSIDRGAYGYT
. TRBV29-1 SVEAGAGANVLT
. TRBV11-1 ASSFRHGNTIY
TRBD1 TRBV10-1 ASSEPDRAAQY
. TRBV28 ATLGGDTNEKLF
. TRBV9 ASSVDGETANGYT
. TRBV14 ASSQSLNNEQF
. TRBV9 ASSVDAGRVYEQF
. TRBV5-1 ASSISIKNEQF
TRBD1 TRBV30 AWTGGSEAF
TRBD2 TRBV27 ASSSGLGQETQY